A selection of T cell receptor beta chains follows, all from one sample in a study of cytomegalovirus exposure and HLA in healthy donors. TCRdb's table, derived via immunoSEQ multiplex PCR, lists solely in-frame clones and lacks some. Among fewer than 180,000 clones listed, roughly three quarters were seen once. The sequenced material came from PBMCs. The receptors come from a human donor in good health. The conserved cysteine and the conserved F or W are not part of the CDR3 here. Fields, in order: V gene, CDR3 length, J gene, CDR3 protein.

>TRBV6-6|14|TRBJ2-1
ASTPGRGGSYNEQF
>TRBV28|13|TRBJ2-7
ASSLTSGSLGEQY
>TRBV30|11|TRBJ1-1
AWSPHSNTEAF
>TRBV4-3|12|TRBJ1-2
ASSQGLILGGYT
>TRBV19|12|TRBJ1-3
ASSGWGPGNTIY
>TRBV27|13|TRBJ2-7
ASSKPGVSSYEQY
>TRBV5-4|14|TRBJ2-2
ASSFDQTGNTGELF
>TRBV6-5|14|TRBJ1-6
ASSYSTGSYNSPLH
>TRBV28|13|TRBJ2-7
ASSLPRGATYEQY
>TRBV15|14|TRBJ2-3
ATSSWERGGTDTQY
>TRBV21-1|12|TRBJ1-2
ASSKTGGAYGYT
>TRBV5-5|10|TRBJ1-2
ASSSDREGYT
>TRBV5-1|15|TRBJ1-4
ASSLAFQGASNEKLF
>TRBV5-1|14|TRBJ2-1
ASSPATSGRTVGQF
>TRBV14|11|TRBJ1-5
ASSRGVDQPQH
>TRBV4-2|14|TRBJ2-1
ASSQAWASGGVEQF
>TRBV10-1|11|TRBJ2-1
ASSETPWNEQF
>TRBV7-2|11|TRBJ1-2
ASSLRRAYGYT
>TRBV18|12|TRBJ1-2
ASSPPARIGGYT
>TRBV28|11|TRBJ1-1
ASSTGGTTEAF
>TRBV5-6|15|TRBJ2-2
ASSFLERDANTGELF
>TRBV12-5|16|TRBJ2-3
ASGLERGLAGATDTQY
>TRBV7-9|12|TRBJ2-7
ASSSGQLSYEQY
>TRBV6-5|13|TRBJ1-3
ASSSRRSSGNTIY
>TRBV6-5|13|TRBJ1-1
ASSYSYRMNTEAF
>TRBV4-1|14|TRBJ2-1
ASSQDTTGSYNEQF
>TRBV6-5|12|TRBJ1-4
ASSTDRAAGKPV
>TRBV7-9|12|TRBJ1-1
ASSLEQGGPEAF
>TRBV6-6|10|TRBJ1-1
ASSPEGERAF
>TRBV7-9|14|TRBJ1-1
ASSHDQVQGDTEAF
>TRBV10-3|15|TRBJ2-7
AISFSSGGLSSYEQY
>TRBV6-5|12|TRBJ1-6
ASSYYDRGSPLH
>TRBV29-1|16|TRBJ2-6
SVSQLAGDGSGANVLT
>TRBV19|15|TRBJ1-4
ASSSRTGVESNEKLF
>TRBV29-1|12|TRBJ1-2
SVTRQGGDYGYT
>TRBV7-2|13|TRBJ1-1
ASSLKAGEDTEAF
>TRBV7-9|13|TRBJ1-1
ASSLPTGENTEAF
>TRBV6-1|12|TRBJ2-7
ASSVTGRGQGLY
>TRBV15|14|TRBJ2-7
ATSRPLDRGRYEQY
>TRBV19|12|TRBJ2-7
ASSIDRLSYEQY
>TRBV6-1|14|TRBJ1-4
ASSETGFPFNEKLF
>TRBV9|14|TRBJ1-2
ASSVITITSRYGYT
>TRBV27|15|TRBJ2-7
ASSAWPTSGVSAEQY
>TRBV19|13|TRBJ1-4
ASSNRGPGGEKLF
>TRBV28|12|TRBJ2-2
ASSLAGNTGELF
>TRBV19|15|TRBJ2-1
ASSPHQRAASYNEQF
>TRBV6-1|12|TRBJ1-2
ATGGRIVGDGYT
>TRBV7-9|11|TRBJ2-5
ASSPNPQETQY
>TRBV7-2|13|TRBJ2-7
ASSLARSSGYEQY
>TRBV7-3|16|TRBJ2-2
ASSLNSGRALNTGELF
>TRBV12-5|13|TRBJ2-1
ASGRLAGVSLEQF
>TRBV28|14|TRBJ2-3
ASSSTSGRDRDTQY